The 25 T cell receptor beta chains given below trace back to one sample, sequenced in a study of CXCR3-negative and CXCR3-positive naive CD8 T cells. 5' RACE with UMI labels generated the TRB cDNA libraries. TCRdb reprocessed the 5' RACE reads; each CDR3 protein has one entry and no DNA is given. Listed are 100,000 to 150,000 distinct CDR3 sequences; approximately 0.29% falls within the top ten. The sequencing sample was made of naive CXCR3- CD8+ T cells from blood. The subset: CD45RO-CCR7+CD27+CD95- naive CD8+ T cells lacking CXCR3 (TNR3-). The source of these receptors is a human donor in good health. Some clones in this sample may be carry-over from other donors' samples.

The rearrangement joins TRBV5-5 to TRBJ2-5. The V gene's germline CDR1 is SGHKS and CDR2 YYEKEE (reference sequence). The CDR3 consists of 13 residues. CDR3 region: CASSAHWQETQYF. The full variable domain, completed using reference TRBV5-5 and TRBJ2-5, is DAGVTQSPTHLIKTRGQQVTLRCSPISGHKSVSWYQQVLGQGPQFIFQYYEKEERGRGNFPDRFSARQFPNYSSELNVNALLLGDSALYLCASSAHWQETQYFGPGTRLLVL.

The chain uses TRBV7-2 and TRBJ1-1; without DNA, the TCRdb call of TRBD1 cannot be checked. Per germline, CDR1 SGHTA and CDR2 FQGNSA. This CDR3 contains 15 residues. CDR3 loop: CASSLAWGANTEAFF.

The gene calls are TRBV29-1 and TRBJ2-3; TCRdb designates TRBD2, a call that cannot be tested without DNA. There are 16 residues in the CDR3. CDR1 is SQVTM and CDR2 is ANQGSEA in the germline V gene. CDR3 loop: CSVEDRSGGNTDTQYF.

This chain connects TRBV15 to TRBJ1-5; TCRdb names TRBD1, which stays unverified in the absence of DNA. Germline V gene data show CDR1 as LNHNV and CDR2 as YYDKDF (reference sequence). CDR3 length: 14 residues. This chain's CDR3 is CATSREQENQPQHF.

V usage is TRBV20-1 and J usage is TRBJ1-2. This CDR3 spans 15 amino acids. The germline V gene has CDR1 DFQATT and CDR2 SNEGSKA (reference sequence). The chain's CDR3 is CSARDLAGPNYGYTF.

The chain couples TRBV28 to TRBJ2-2; TCRdb selects TRBD1, and the lack of DNA leaves this call unchecked. CDR1 is MDHEN, CDR2 SYDVKM, per germline. The CDR3 has 17 amino acids. The CDR3: CASSLGDRGPYTGELFF.

The chain combines TRBV20-1 with TRBJ2-6; the D call of TRBD2 rests on TCRdb alone, since no DNA is present to check it. The CDR3 covers 16 residues. Germline lookup yields CDR1 DFQATT and CDR2 SNEGSKA (reference sequence). CDR3: CSAITSGSSGANVLTF.

The rearrangement links TRBV7-2 to TRBJ2-1; no DNA is available, so the TRBD2 call from TCRdb remains unchecked. The germline CDR1 and CDR2 sequences are SGHTA and FQGNSA. CDR3 length: 16 residues. CDR3: CASSLELAGVYNEQFF.

The rearrangement uses TRBV19 and TRBJ2-7; no DNA is available, so the TRBD1 call from TCRdb remains unchecked. The CDR3 is made up of 13 amino acids. Germline V gives CDR1 LNHDA, CDR2 SQIVND (reference sequence). CDR3 loop: CASSVGTAYEQYF.

The chain employs TRBV29-1 and TRBJ2-1; TCRdb's D call, TRBD1, is unchecked because there is no DNA. This CDR3 comprises 11 residues. Per germline, CDR1 SQVTM and CDR2 ANQGSEA. CDR3: CSVRQGNEQFF.

V gene TRBV19 combines with J gene TRBJ2-1; TCRdb calls TRBD1, which cannot be checked without DNA. The CDR3 consists of 17 residues. CDR1 is LNHDA and CDR2 is SQIVND in the germline V gene (reference sequence). The CDR3 protein is CASSIKFRGTQSNEQFF.

The CDR3 loop is CASKTAIMNTEAFF. The V and J genes are TRBV6-4 and TRBJ1-1. The CDR3 runs 14 residues. Germline assignment: CDR1 MRHNA and CDR2 SNTAGT.

The gene calls are TRBV6-5 and TRBJ2-1; without DNA, the TCRdb call of TRBD2 cannot be checked. The length of the CDR3 is 16 residues. The germline V gene has CDR1 MNHEY and CDR2 SVGAGI. The CDR3: CASSYSTLAGDNEQFF.

The V call is TRBV29-1, the J call TRBJ2-7; TCRdb's D call, TRBD1, is unchecked because there is no DNA. This CDR3 comprises 14 residues. Germline CDR1 and CDR2: SQVTM and ANQGSEA. CDR3 sequence: CSVEVPGRGYEQYF.

The genes are TRBV19 and TRBJ2-1; TCRdb selects TRBD1, and the lack of DNA leaves this call unchecked. Germline-derived CDR1 and CDR2 are LNHDA and SQIVND (reference sequence). CDR3 length: 17 amino acids. CDR3 amino acids: CASTSIPHPGRVNEQFF.

The chain links TRBV11-3 to TRBJ2-2; lacking DNA, the TRBD2 call made by TCRdb goes unchecked. There are 16 residues in the CDR3. From germline, CDR1 is SGHNT and CDR2 YENEEA. This chain's CDR3 is CASSPRTSGGAGELFF.

The J gene is TRBJ1-6, the V gene TRBV19; TCRdb's D call, TRBD1, is unchecked because there is no DNA. CDR1 is LNHDA, CDR2 SQIVND, per germline (reference sequence). The CDR3 runs 14 residues. The CDR3 is CASGIWTDNSPLQF.

This chain links TRBV11-2 with TRBJ1-6; TCRdb outputs TRBD1, but without DNA this stays unchecked. Germline V gene lookup returns CDR1 SGHAT and CDR2 FQNNGV. The CDR3 extends over 17 amino acids. The CDR3 sequence is CASSTRTGDVYNSPLHF.

The chain has TRBV19 and TRBJ2-1; no DNA is available, so the TRBD1 call from TCRdb remains unchecked. The germline gives CDR1 LNHDA, CDR2 SQIVND (reference sequence). This CDR3 is 13 amino acids long. The chain's CDR3 is CASSLGTNGEQFF. Full variable domain (missing parts from reference TRBV19 and TRBJ2-1): DGGITQSPKYLFRKEGQNVTLSCEQNLNHDAMYWYRQDPGQGLRLIYYSQIVNDFQKGDIAEGYSVSREKKESFPLTVTSAQKNPTAFYLCASSLGTNGEQFFGPGTRLTVL.

The genes are TRBV5-1 and TRBJ2-3; TCRdb proposes TRBD1, but this gene call is untestable without DNA. The CDR3 loop spans 17 amino acids. The germline gives CDR1 SGHRS, CDR2 YFSETQ. The CDR3 region is CASSLDLAGAYTDTQYF.

CDR3 residues: CASSSSAYGYTF. The V call is TRBV7-9, the J call TRBJ1-2. CDR1 SEHNR and CDR2 FQNEAQ come from the germline V gene (reference sequence). The CDR3 loop spans 12 amino acids.

This chain uses TRBV6-5 with TRBJ2-1; the TCRdb D gene call, TRBD2, has no DNA to confirm it. Germline lookup yields CDR1 MNHEY and CDR2 SVGAGI. The CDR3 totals 15 residues. The CDR3 spells CASSLAGGTYNEQFF.

The chain uses TRBV20-1 and TRBJ2-3; as DNA is missing, the TRBD2 call by TCRdb cannot be tested. The germline gives CDR1 DFQATT, CDR2 SNEGSKA (reference sequence). The CDR3 spans 14 residues. The CDR3 spells CSAAGLAGADTQYF.

The chain has TRBV11-3 and TRBJ2-1; with no DNA, the TCRdb D assignment of TRBD1 cannot be verified. The germline CDR1 and CDR2 sequences are SGHNT and YENEEA. CDR3 length: 16 residues. The CDR3 loop reads CASSSPTGGSYNEQFF.

This chain uses TRBV12-3 or TRBV12-4 with TRBJ2-3; TCRdb's assignment of TRBD2 cannot be checked, as there is no DNA. This CDR3 region has 15 residues. The CDR3 sequence: CASAEEGQSTDTQYF.